This TCR beta chain was profiled in a study of T-cell memory formation after mild COVID-19. Whole-study findings and limits: The second-wave clones peaking on day 37 were not confirmed as SARS-CoV-2-specific.

In this sample, this clonotype turned up a few times. Its antigen is not known. The authors produced TCR alpha and TCR beta cDNA libraries with sample barcodes and UMIs by 5'RACE using constant-segment primers. Each CDR3 protein is one row after TCRdb ran MiXCR on the 5' RACE reads. This table has some 300,000 distinct CDR3 sequences, 20% to 25% appearing once. Germline lookup yields CDR1 LNHNV and CDR2 YYDKDF (reference sequence). With 1 base clipped from V and 5 bases from J, the junction kept 8 bases outside the gene matches. The CDR3 has 17 amino acids. Sequencing was carried out using PBMCs or a T cell subset sorted from them (not recorded which). This chain links TRBV15 with TRBJ2-5, with TRBD2 matching 12 bases. The receptor was isolated from a young man who had mild COVID-19 (a few samples of this study predate the infection). Cell type and time point are not known. CDR3: CATSRGASGGAVETQYF. For the CDR3, the DNA is TGTGCCACCAGCAGAGGGGCTAGCGGGGGGGCCGTGGAGACCCAGTACTTC.